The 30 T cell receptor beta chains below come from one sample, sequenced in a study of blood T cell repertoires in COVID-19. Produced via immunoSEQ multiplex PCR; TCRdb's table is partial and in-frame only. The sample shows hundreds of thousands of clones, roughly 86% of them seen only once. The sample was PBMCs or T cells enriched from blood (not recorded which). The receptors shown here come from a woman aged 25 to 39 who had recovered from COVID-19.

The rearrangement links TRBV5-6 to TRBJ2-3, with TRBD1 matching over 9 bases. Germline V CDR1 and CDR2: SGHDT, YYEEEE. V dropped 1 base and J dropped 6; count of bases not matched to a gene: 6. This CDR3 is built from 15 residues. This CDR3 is CASSLSGQGLDTQYF. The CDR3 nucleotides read TGTGCCAGCAGCTTGAGCGGACAGGGGTTGGATACGCAGTATTTT. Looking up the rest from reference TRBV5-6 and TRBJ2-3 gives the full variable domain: DAGVTQSPTHLIKTRGQQVTLRCSPKSGHDTVSWYQQALGQGPQFIFQYYEEEERQRGNFPDRFSGHQFPNYSSELNVNALLLGDSALYLCASSLSGQGLDTQYFGPGTRLTVL.

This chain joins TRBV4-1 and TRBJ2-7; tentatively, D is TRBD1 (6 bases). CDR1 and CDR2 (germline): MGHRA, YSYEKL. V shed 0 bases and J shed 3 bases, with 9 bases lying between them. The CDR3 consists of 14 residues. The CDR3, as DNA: TGCGCCAGCAGCCAAGATAGCAGGGGCTACGAGCAGTACTTC. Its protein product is CASSQDSRGYEQYF.

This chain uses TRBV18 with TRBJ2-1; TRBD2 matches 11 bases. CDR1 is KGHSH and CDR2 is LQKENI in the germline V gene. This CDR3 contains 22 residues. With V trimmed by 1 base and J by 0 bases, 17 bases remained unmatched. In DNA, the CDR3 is TGTGCCAGCTCACCACTTGGGACCGCTGGACTAGCGGGCGAGAGCTCCTACAATGAGCAGTTCTTC. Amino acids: CASSPLGTAGLAGESSYNEQFF.

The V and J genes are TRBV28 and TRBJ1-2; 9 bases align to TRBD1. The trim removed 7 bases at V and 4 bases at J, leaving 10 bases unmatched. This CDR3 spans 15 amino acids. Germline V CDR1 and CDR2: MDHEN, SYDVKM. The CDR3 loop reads CASTSAGTGSYGYTF. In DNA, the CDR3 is TGTGCCAGCACCAGCGCCGGGACAGGGTCCTATGGCTACACCTTC.

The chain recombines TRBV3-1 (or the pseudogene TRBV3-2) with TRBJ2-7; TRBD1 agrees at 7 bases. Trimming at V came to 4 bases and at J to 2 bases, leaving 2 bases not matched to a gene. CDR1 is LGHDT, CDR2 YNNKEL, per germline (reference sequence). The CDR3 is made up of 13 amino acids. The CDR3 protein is CASSRTGPYEQYF. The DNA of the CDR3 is TGTGCCAGCAGCCGGACAGGCCCCTACGAGCAGTACTTC.

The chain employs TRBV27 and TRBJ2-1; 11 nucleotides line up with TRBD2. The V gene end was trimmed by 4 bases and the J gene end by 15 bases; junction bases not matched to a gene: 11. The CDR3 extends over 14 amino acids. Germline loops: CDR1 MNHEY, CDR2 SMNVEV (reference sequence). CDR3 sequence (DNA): TGTGCCAGCAGTTACAATAGCGGGGGGGTAAGTCGGTTCTTC. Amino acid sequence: CASSYNSGGVSRFF.

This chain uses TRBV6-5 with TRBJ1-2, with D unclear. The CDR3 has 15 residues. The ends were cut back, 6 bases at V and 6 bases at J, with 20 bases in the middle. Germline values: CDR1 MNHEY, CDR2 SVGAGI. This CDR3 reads CASSFKEWSPHGYTF. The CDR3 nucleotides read TGTGCCAGCAGCTTCAAAGAGTGGTCACCCCATGGCTACACCTTC.

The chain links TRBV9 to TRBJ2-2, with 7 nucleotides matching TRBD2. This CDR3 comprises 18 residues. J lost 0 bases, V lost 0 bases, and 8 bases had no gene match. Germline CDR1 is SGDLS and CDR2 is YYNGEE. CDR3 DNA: TGTGCCAGCAGCGTAGTGGAGGGGAGGGGTACGAACACCGGGGAGCTGTTTTTT. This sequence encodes CASSVVEGRGTNTGELFF.

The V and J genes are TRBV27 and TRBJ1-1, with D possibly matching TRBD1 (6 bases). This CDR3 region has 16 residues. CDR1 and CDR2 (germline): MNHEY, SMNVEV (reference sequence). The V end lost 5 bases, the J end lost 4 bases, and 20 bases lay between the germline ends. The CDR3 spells CASSRYTTQGATEAFF. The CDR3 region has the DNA TGTGCCAGCAGTCGTTATACTACACAGGGCGCCACTGAAGCTTTCTTT.

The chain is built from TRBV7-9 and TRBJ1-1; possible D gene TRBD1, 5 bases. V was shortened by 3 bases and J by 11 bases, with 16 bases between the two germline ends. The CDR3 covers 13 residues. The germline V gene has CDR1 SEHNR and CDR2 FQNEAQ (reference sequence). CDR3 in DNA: TGTGCCAGCAGCTTGACAGACTCAGAATGGGCTTTCTTT. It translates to CASSLTDSEWAFF.

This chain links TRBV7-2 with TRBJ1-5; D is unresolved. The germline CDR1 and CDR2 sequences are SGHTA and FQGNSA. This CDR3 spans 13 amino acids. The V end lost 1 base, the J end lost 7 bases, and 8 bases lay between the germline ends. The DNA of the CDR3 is TGTGCCAGCAGCTTAGATCTCGCGCAGCCCCAGCATTTT. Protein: CASSLDLAQPQHF.

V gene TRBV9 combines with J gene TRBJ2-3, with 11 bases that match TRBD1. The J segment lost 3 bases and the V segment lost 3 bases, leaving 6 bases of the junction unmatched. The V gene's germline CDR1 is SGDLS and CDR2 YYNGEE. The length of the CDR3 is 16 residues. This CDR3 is CASSGTGGVRTDTQYF. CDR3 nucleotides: TGTGCCAGCAGCGGGACAGGGGGCGTCCGAACAGATACGCAGTATTTT. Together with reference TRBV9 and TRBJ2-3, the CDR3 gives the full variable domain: DSGVTQTPKHLITATGQRVTLRCSPRSGDLSVYWYQQSLDQGLQFLIQYYNGEERAKGNILERFSAQQFPDLHSELNLSSLELGDSALYFCASSGTGGVRTDTQYFGPGTRLTVL.

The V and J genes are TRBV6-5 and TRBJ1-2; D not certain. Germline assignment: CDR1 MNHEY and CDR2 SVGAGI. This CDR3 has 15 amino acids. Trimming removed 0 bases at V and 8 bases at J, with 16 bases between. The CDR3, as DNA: TGTGCCAGCAGTTACTCTGGAGTCCTATCAAGCGGCTACACCTTC. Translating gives CASSYSGVLSSGYTF.

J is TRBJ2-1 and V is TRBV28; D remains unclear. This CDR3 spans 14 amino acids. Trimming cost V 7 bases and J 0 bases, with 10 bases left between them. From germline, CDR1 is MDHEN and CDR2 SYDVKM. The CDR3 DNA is TGTGCCAGCACGCGGCCCGGCTCCTACAATGAGCAGTTCTTC. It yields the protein CASTRPGSYNEQFF.

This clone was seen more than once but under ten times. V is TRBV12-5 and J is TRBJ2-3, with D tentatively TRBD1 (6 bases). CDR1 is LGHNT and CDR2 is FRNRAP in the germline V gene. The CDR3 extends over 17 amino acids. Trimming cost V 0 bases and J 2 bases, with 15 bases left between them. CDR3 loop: CASGLVPHRVDTDTQYF. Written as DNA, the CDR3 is TGTGCTAGTGGTTTGGTACCTCACAGGGTGGACACAGATACGCAGTATTTT.

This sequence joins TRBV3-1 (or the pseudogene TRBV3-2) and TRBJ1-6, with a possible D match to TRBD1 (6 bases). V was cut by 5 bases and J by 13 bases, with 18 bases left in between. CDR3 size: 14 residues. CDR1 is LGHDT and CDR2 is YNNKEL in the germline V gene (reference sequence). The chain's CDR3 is CASSYRDIGRPLHF. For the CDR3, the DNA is TGTGCCAGCAGCTACCGGGACATCGGACGGCCCCTCCACTTT.

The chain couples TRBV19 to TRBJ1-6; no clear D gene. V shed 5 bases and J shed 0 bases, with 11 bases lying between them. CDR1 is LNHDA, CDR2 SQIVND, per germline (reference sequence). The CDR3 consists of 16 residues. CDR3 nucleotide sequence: TGTGCCAGTAGTTTAAACCCCAGCTCCTATAATTCACCCCTCCACTTT. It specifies CASSLNPSSYNSPLHF.

The CDR3 region is CASSVARFAYEQYF. DNA for the CDR3: TGTGCCAGTAGTGTTGCTCGGTTCGCCTACGAGCAGTACTTC. The rearrangement links TRBV19 to TRBJ2-7; D not resolved. The germline V gene encodes CDR1 LNHDA and CDR2 SQIVND (reference sequence). This CDR3 is built from 14 residues. V gave up 5 bases and J gave up 2 bases, with 13 bases separating them.

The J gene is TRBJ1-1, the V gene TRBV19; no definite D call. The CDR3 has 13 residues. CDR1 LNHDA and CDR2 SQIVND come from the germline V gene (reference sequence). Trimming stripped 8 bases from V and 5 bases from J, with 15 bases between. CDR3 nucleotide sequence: TGTGCCAGTGCGGACTCAGTTAAGACTGAAGCTTTCTTT. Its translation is CASADSVKTEAFF.

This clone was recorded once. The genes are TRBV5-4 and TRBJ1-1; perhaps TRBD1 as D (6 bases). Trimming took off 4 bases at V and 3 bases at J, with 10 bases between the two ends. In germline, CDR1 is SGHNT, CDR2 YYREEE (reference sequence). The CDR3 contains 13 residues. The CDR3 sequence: CASSLGGDTEAFF. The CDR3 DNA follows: TGTGCCAGCAGCCTAGGGGGGGACACTGAAGCTTTCTTT.

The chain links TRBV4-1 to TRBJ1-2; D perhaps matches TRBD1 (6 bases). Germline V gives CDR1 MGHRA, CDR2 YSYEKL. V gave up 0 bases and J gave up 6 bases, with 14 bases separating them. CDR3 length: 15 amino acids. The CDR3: CASSQDFGRGDGYTF. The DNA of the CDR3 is TGCGCCAGCAGCCAAGATTTTGGCAGGGGCGATGGCTACACCTTC.

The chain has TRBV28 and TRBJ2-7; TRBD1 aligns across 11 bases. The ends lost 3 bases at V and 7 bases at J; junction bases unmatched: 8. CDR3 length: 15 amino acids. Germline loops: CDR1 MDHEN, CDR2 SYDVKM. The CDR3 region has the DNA TGTGCCAGCAGTTTGGGACAGGGGGTGGTTAGAGAGCAGTACTTC. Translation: CASSLGQGVVREQYF.

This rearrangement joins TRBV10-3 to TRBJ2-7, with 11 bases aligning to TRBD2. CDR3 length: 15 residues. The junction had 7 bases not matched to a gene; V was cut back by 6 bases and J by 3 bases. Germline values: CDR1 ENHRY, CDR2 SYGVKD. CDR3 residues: CAISGLAGRGYEQYF. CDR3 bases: TGTGCCATCAGCGGACTAGCGGGTCGGGGCTACGAGCAGTACTTC.

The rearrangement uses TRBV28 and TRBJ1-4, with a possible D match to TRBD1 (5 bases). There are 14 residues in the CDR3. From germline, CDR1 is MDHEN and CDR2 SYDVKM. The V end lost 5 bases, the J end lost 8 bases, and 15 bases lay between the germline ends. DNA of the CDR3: TGTGCCAGCAGTCCCCAGGGCTTGGTCGAAAAACTGTTTTTT. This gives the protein CASSPQGLVEKLFF. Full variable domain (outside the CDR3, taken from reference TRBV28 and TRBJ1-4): DVKVTQSSRYLVKRTGEKVFLECVQDMDHENMFWYRQDPGLGLRLIYFSYDVKMKEKGDIPEGYSVSREKKERFSLILESASTNQTSMYLCASSPQGLVEKLFFGSGTQLSVL.

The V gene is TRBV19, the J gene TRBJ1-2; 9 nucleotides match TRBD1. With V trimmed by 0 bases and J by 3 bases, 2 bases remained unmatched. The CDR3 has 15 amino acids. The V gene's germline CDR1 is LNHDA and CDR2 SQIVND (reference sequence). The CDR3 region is CASSIDRDRDYGYTF. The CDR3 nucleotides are TGTGCCAGTAGTATAGACAGGGACAGGGACTATGGCTACACCTTC.

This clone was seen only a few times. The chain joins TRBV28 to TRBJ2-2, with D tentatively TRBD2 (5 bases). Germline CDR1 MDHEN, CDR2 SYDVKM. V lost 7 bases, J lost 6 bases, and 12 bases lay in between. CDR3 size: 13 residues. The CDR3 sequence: CASTGNGPGELFF. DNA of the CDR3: TGTGCCAGCACCGGGAACGGGCCCGGGGAGCTGTTTTTT.

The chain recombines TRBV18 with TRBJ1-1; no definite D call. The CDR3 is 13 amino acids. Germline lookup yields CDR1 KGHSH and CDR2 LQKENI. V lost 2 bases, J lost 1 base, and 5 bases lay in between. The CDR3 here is CASSPKPNTEAFF. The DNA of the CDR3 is TGTGCCAGCTCACCAAAGCCGAACACTGAAGCTTTCTTT. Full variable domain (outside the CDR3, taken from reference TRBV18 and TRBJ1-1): NAGVMQNPRHLVRRRGQEARLRCSPMKGHSHVYWYRQLPEEGLKFMVYLQKENIIDESGMPKERFSAEFPKEGPSILRIQQVVRGDSAAYFCASSPKPNTEAFFGQGTRLTVV.

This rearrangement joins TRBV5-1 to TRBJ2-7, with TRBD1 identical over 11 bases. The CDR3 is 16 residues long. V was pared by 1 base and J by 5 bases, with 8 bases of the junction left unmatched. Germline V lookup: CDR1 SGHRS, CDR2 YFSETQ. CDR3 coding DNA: TGCGCCAGCAGCTTGAACGGACAGGGGGCGGGAAACGAGCAGTACTTC. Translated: CASSLNGQGAGNEQYF.

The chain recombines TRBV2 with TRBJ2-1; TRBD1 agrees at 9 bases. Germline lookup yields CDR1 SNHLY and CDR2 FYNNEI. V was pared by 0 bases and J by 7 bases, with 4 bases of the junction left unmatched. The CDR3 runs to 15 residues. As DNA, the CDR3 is TGTGCCAGCAGTGAAGCTTGGGACAGGGCTAATGAGCAGTTCTTC. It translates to CASSEAWDRANEQFF.

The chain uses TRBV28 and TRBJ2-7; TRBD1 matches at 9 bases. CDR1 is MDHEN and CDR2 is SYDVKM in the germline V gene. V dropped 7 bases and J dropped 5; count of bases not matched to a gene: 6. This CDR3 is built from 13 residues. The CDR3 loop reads CASIDRGSNEQYF. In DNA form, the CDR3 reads TGTGCCAGCATCGACAGGGGGTCAAACGAGCAGTACTTC.